The 6 T cell receptor beta chains given below trace back to one sample, sequenced in a study of blood T cell repertoires in COVID-19. Measured with immunoSEQ multiplex PCR; TCRdb has only the in-frame clones, and not every one. The sample shows 150,000 or so clones, 80% to 90% of them seen only once. Sequenced input: peripheral blood. All receptors come from a woman in her seventies with acute or convalescent COVID-19.

The chain uses TRBV18 and TRBJ1-2; tentatively, D is TRBD1 (6 bases). The CDR3 extends over 15 amino acids. Looked up from germline, CDR1 is KGHSH and CDR2 is LQKENI. V was clipped by 5 bases and J by 5 bases, with 18 bases between them. CDR3 in amino acids: CASSTGHDAPYGYTF. CDR3 in DNA: TGTGCCAGCTCAACGGGACATGACGCCCCTTATGGCTACACCTTC.

The chain is built from TRBV7-7 and TRBJ2-3; no definite D call. V shed 0 bases and J shed 10 bases, with 11 bases lying between them. The length of the CDR3 is 13 residues. CDR1 and CDR2 from the germline V gene are SSHAT and FNYEAQ (reference sequence). Here the CDR3 reads CASSLAPGGAQYF. The CDR3 bases are TGTGCCAGCAGCTTAGCCCCGGGTGGTGCGCAGTATTTT.

The gene calls are TRBV2 and TRBJ1-4; D perhaps matches TRBD1 (6 bases). The V gene lost 1 base and the J gene lost 7 bases, with 13 bases spanning the gap. Per the germline V gene, CDR1 is SNHLY and CDR2 is FYNNEI. This CDR3 contains 15 residues. Here the CDR3 DNA reads TGTGCCAGCAGTGAAGATCCGTGGACAGCTGAAAAACTGTTTTTT. Translating gives CASSEDPWTAEKLFF. The full variable domain, in which reference TRBV2 and TRBJ1-4 provide the parts outside the CDR3, is EPEVTQTPSHQVTQMGQEVILRCVPISNHLYFYWYRQILGQKVEFLVSFYNNEISEKSEIFDDQFSVERPDGSNFTLKIRSTKLEDSAMYFCASSEDPWTAEKLFFGSGTQLSVL.

A note on this clone: The junction departs from the called germline gene at one end, perhaps through a read error. This chain links TRBV12-3 or TRBV12-4 with TRBJ2-5, with 12 bases that match TRBD2. CDR3 length equals 13 residues. This CDR3 is CASSLGLAGAPDF. CDR3 DNA sequence: TGTGCCAGCAGTTTAGGACTAGCGGGAGCTCCTGACTTC.

CDR3 coding DNA: TGTGCCAGCAGCCAAGATCAGGCCATTGAAGCTTTCTTT. It yields the protein CASSQDQAIEAFF. V and J are TRBV14 and TRBJ1-1; no reliable D call. V lost 0 bases to trimming and J lost 7 bases, with 9 bases between them. Germline V gene lookup returns CDR1 SGHDN and CDR2 FVKESK. The CDR3 totals 13 residues.

The chain combines TRBV14 with TRBJ1-5; no clear D. This CDR3 is 13 amino acids long. CDR1 and CDR2 from the germline V gene are SGHDN and FVKESK. The V gene lost 5 bases and the J gene lost 4 bases, with 9 bases spanning the gap. DNA for the CDR3: TGTGCCAGCAGCGTGGCTGCTAATCAGCCCCAGCATTTT. Residues: CASSVAANQPQHF.